The T cell receptor (beta chain) under discussion was sequenced for a study of cytomegalovirus exposure and HLA in healthy donors. Study findings and constraints: Most TCRs appeared rarely, but some public TCRs recurred in many donors.

Points on this clone: The target antigen is unknown.

Profiling relied on immunoSEQ multiplex PCR, and the TCRdb table lists in-frame clones only, not all of them. The sample shows about 120,000 clones, over 85% of them seen only once. Germline loops: CDR1 SQVTM, CDR2 ANQGSEA. This CDR3 region has 14 residues. Unmatched junction bases numbered 5, after V lost 5 bases and J lost 6 bases. This chain connects TRBV29-1 to TRBJ2-1; 12 bases match TRBD2. This TCR derives from a woman aged 18-29 years in good health and CMV-seronegative. Sequences were obtained from PBMCs. The DNA of the CDR3 is TGCAGCGTTCCTAGCGGGGGGGCCGGCAATGAGCAGTTCTTC. Encoded protein: CSVPSGGAGNEQFF.